The 10 T cell receptor beta chains in this list originate from one sample, sequenced in a study of identical twins. TCRdb re-called the 5' RACE reads with MiXCR, one entry per CDR3 protein. The sample yields 690,000 or so distinct CDR3 sequences, under 9% seen once. In addition, the sample was reused for a study of yellow fever vaccine responses in identical twins.

Sequenced input: PBMCs. The receptors stem from a young woman in good health.

The sample holds a few counts of this clonotype. The J gene is TRBJ2-1, the V gene TRBV2; the match to TRBD2 covers 14 bases. CDR3 size: 17 residues. V shed 6 bases and J 8 bases; nucleotides not matched to a gene: 12. Germline V lookup: CDR1 SNHLY, CDR2 FYNNEI. The CDR3, as DNA: TGTGCCAGCAGGGGTCCGGGACTAGCGGGAGTTGGGGATGAGCAGTTCTTC. Amino acid sequence: CASRGPGLAGVGDEQFF.

This clonotype was counted many times. This sequence joins TRBV15 and TRBJ2-7; no firm D call. Trimming shortened V by 3 bases and J by 1 base, and 7 bases separated the two germline ends. The CDR3 has 13 amino acids. Germline CDR1 reads LNHNV; CDR2 reads YYDKDF (reference sequence). The CDR3 here is CATSSGDSYEQYF. The CDR3 nucleotides are TGTGCCACCAGCAGTGGAGATTCCTACGAGCAGTACTTC.

This clonotype appeared a few times. The chain combines TRBV6-2 or TRBV6-3 with TRBJ2-1; a possible D gene is TRBD1 (6 bases). Between the trimmed V and J ends, which lost 2 bases and 4 bases, there was a span of 12 bases. The CDR3 spans 15 residues. From germline, CDR1 is MNHEY and CDR2 SVGEGT. CDR3 nucleotide sequence: TGTGCCAGCAGTTACATCCTAGGGGGTTACAATGAGCAGTTCTTC. It translates to CASSYILGGYNEQFF.

This clonotype was counted at least ten times. This chain connects TRBV10-1 to TRBJ2-3; D remains unclear. V lost 3 bases and J lost 2, with 9 bases in between. The CDR3 extends over 14 amino acids. The germline gives CDR1 WNHNN, CDR2 SYGVQD (reference sequence). The CDR3 bases are TGCGCCAGCAGTGATGGTCGATCCACAGATACGCAGTATTTT. It encodes CASSDGRSTDTQYF.

This clonotype was counted between two and nine times. This rearrangement joins TRBV6-1 to TRBJ2-5; TRBD2 matches 8 bases. Germline V gives CDR1 MNHNS, CDR2 SASEGT. V was clipped by 6 bases and J by 9 bases; unmatched bases: 15. There are 15 residues in the CDR3. CDR3 in DNA: TGTGCCAGCAGCCGGAAAGCGGGAGCGACCTTGGCCCAGTACTTC. Protein product: CASSRKAGATLAQYF.

The rearrangement uses TRBV7-2 and TRBJ2-3, with 8 positions matching TRBD2. The germline V gene encodes CDR1 SGHTA and CDR2 FQGNSA. Trimming at V came to 5 bases and at J to 2 bases, leaving 12 bases not matched to a gene. The CDR3 length is 17 residues. The CDR3 loop is CASSRSPTGGLTDTQYF. The CDR3 DNA is TGTGCCAGCAGCCGTTCTCCCACGGGGGGGCTCACAGATACGCAGTATTTT.

This clonotype came up a few times. This rearrangement joins TRBV7-9 to TRBJ2-3; perhaps TRBD2 as D (5 bases). V lost 5 bases to trimming and J lost 2 bases, with 17 bases between them. Germline CDR1 SEHNR, CDR2 FQNEAQ (reference sequence). The CDR3 is 16 amino acids. The CDR3 DNA reads TGTGCCAGCAGCCCCCCCGGGATCCTTCTCACAGATACGCAGTATTTT. It encodes CASSPPGILLTDTQYF.

This clonotype has only a few counts. The V and J genes are TRBV6-1 and TRBJ1-4; D possibly corresponds to TRBD1 (5 bases). Germline-derived CDR1 and CDR2 are MNHNS and SASEGT. This CDR3 contains 14 residues. Trimming removed 6 bases at V and 3 bases at J, with 11 bases between. CDR3 loop: CASRDQGANEKLFF. The CDR3 DNA reads TGTGCCAGCAGAGACCAGGGTGCTAATGAAAAACTGTTTTTT.

The table lists this clonotype with a few counts. The V and J genes are TRBV11-2 and TRBJ2-5; D is possibly TRBD1 or TRBD2 (5 bases each). Germline CDR1 is SGHAT and CDR2 is FQNNGV. CDR3 length: 15 residues. V shed 4 bases and J shed 4 bases, with 16 bases lying between them. As DNA, the CDR3 is TGTGCCAGCAGCTCCGCCGGGACGAAATCAGAGACCCAGTACTTC. It translates to CASSSAGTKSETQYF.

The V and J genes are TRBV7-9 and TRBJ2-2; D gene ambiguous. Deletions cut 0 bases from V and 13 bases from J, with 18 bases between. The germline V gene encodes CDR1 SEHNR and CDR2 FQNEAQ (reference sequence). This CDR3 is 15 amino acids long. CDR3 amino acids: CASSLAAGMKGVLFF. In nucleotides, the CDR3 is TGTGCCAGCAGCTTAGCCGCAGGAATGAAGGGTGTGCTGTTTTTT.